These 2 T cell receptor beta chains were sequenced from one sample in a study of CD8 T cells in Susac syndrome. It was with random hexamers that roughly 0.5 to 1 ug RNA was reverse transcribed. TCRdb re-called the immunoSEQ multiplex PCR reads with MiXCR, one entry per CDR3 protein. The data contain 40,000 to 55,000 distinct CDR3 sequences, just over 90% of them singletons. The specimen sequenced was CD8+ T cells from PBMCs. These receptors were obtained from a human donor with multiple sclerosis.

This chain connects TRBV5-4 to TRBJ1-2; a possible D gene is TRBD1 (5 bases). The V and J ends lost 0 bases and 3 bases respectively, with 9 bases between them. The CDR3 length is 14 residues. In germline, CDR1 is SGHNT, CDR2 YYREEE (reference sequence). CDR3 sequence: CASSLAPTDYGYTF. The CDR3 coding sequence is TGTGCCAGCAGCTTGGCCCCGACAGACTATGGCTACACCTTC.

A few counts support this clonotype. The chain uses TRBV9 and TRBJ2-7; TRBD1 aligns across 7 bases. Germline CDR1 reads SGDLS; CDR2 reads YYNGEE. This CDR3 contains 12 residues. V lost 3 bases and J lost 3; bases outside the gene matches: 0. CDR3 DNA: TGTGCCAGCAGCGGACAGGGCTACGAGCAGTACTTC. Translated: CASSGQGYEQYF.